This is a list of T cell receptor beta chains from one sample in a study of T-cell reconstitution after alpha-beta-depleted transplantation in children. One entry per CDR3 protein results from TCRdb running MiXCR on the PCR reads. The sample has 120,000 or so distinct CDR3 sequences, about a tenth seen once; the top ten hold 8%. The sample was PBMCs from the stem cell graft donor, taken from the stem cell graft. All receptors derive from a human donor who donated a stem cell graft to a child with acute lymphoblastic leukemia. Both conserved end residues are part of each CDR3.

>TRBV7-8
CASSFPGTGEKLFF
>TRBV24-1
CATSDSPVGGRLFF
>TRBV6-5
CASSLGQGGIGELFF
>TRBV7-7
CASSPDISPYNEQFF
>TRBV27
CASSGEGETQYF
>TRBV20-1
CSARGLAGGDEQFF
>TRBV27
CASSLVQINTGELFF
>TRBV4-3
CVRKLPGGTGYATNEKLFF
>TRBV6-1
CASSVRTVNTEAFF
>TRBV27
CASSYGKGVEQYF
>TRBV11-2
CASSSIRGGSYNEQFF
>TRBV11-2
CASSLGQGSHNSPLHF
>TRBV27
CASSPTRNTGELFF
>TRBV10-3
CAISGSGGNQPQHF
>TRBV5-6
CASSLWTGGNEQYF
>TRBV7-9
CASSSLDRGKNIQYF
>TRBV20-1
CSASPGRNTGELFF
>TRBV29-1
CSVGSHYEQYF
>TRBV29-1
CSVGGTVQETQYF
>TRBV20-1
CSARVTSDSRFSYEQYF
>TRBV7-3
CASSPKNIQYF
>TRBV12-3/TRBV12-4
CASSLSSSENNEQFF
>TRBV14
CASSQDAGSTEAFF
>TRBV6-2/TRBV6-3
CASSYSIKGADTQYF
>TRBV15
CATSRDVVGVYEQYF
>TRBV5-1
CASSLVGLGANEQFF
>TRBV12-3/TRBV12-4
CASSLGSDRSRGHF
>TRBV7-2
CASSWEMTDIAYEQYF
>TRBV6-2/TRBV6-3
CASSEPGQGNTEAFF
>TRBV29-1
CSVLETGELFF
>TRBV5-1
CASSLGQALSPLHF
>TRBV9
CASSARQNPRSEQYF
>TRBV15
CATSTLGTGNQPQHF
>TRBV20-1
CSARELLMNTEAFF
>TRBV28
CASRLAGGPIETGELFF
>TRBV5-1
CASSLAQAVDTQYF
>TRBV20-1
CSASRPSGSIGEQFF
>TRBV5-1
CASSLVGEEQPQHF